This TCR beta chain was sequenced during a study of spatial heterogeneity in lung cancer. Time point meaning: sample taken at primary tumor resection. Unsorted tumor, nontumor lung tissue or cryopreserved PBMC supplied the whole RNA. TCRdb called the 5' RACE reads again in MiXCR, with one record for every CDR3 protein. The data contain 4,500 to 6,500 distinct CDR3 sequences, about a third of them singletons. This clonotype has just a few counts. The library was built for alpha chains, so this beta chain is an off-target read and its size means little. Germline V gene data show CDR1 as SGHTA and CDR2 as FQGTGA. V was trimmed by 5 bases and J by 4 bases, leaving 11 bases between them. The CDR3 sequence is 13 residues long.

The chain employs TRBV7-3 and TRBJ2-5, with D possibly TRBD2 on 6 matching bases. The specimen was PBMCs, collected at surgery. The TCR comes from a female donor with early-stage non-small cell lung cancer. The CDR3 DNA is TGTGCCAGCAGCAAGGGGACTTCAGAGACCCAGTACTTC. It encodes CASSKGTSETQYF.